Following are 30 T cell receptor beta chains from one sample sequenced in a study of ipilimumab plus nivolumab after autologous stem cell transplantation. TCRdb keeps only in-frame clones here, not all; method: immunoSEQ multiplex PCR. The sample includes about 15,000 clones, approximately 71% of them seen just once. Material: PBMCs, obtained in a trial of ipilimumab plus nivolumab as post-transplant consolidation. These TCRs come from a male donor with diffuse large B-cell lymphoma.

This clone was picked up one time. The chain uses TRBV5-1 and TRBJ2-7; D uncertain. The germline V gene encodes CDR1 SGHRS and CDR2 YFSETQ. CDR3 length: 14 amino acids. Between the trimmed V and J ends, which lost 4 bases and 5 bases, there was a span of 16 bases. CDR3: CASSPQVTSHEQYF. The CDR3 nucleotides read TGCGCCAGCAGCCCCCAGGTTACTTCCCACGAGCAGTACTTC. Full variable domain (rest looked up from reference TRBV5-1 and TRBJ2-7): KAGVTQTPRYLIKTRGQQVTLSCSPISGHRSVSWYQQTPGQGLQFLFEYFSETQRNKGNFPGRFSGRQFSNSRSEMNVSTLELGDSALYLCASSPQVTSHEQYFGPGTRLTVT.

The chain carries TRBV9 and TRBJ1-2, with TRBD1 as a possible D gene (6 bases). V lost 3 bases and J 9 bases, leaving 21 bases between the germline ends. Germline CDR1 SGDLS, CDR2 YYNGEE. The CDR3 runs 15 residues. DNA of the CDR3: TGTGCCAGCAGCGACAGGGTGGGCCTCATCTTGAGCTACACCTTC. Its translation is CASSDRVGLILSYTF.

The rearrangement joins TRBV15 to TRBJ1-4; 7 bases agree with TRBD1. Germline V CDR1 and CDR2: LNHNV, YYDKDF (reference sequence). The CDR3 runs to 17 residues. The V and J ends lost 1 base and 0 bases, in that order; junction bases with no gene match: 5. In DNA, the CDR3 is TGTGCCACCAGCAGAGGGGACAGCTATGCAACTAATGAAAAACTGTTTTTT. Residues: CATSRGDSYATNEKLFF.

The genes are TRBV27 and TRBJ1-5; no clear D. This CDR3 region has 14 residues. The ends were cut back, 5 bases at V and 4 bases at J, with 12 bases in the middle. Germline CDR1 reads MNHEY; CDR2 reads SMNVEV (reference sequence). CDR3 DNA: TGTGCCAGCAGTCCTGGAGGTGGTAATCAGCCCCAGCATTTT. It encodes CASSPGGGNQPQHF.

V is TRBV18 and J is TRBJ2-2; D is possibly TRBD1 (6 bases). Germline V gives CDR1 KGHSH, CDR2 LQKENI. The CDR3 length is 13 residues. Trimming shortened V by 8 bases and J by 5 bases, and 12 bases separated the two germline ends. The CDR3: CASAGVRTGELFF. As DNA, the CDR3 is TGTGCCAGCGCAGGGGTGAGGACCGGGGAGCTGTTTTTT.

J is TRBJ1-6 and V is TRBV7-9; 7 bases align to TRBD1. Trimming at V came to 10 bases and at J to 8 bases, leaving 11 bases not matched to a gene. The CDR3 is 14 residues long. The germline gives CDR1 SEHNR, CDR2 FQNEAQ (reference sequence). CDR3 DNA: TGTGCCACAGCCCCCCGGGACAGCTATTCACCCCTCCACTTT. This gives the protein CATAPRDSYSPLHF.

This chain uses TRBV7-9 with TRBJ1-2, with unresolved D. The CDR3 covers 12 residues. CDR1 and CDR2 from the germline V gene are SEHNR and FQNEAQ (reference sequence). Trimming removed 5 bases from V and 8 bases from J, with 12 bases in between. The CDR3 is CASSDSIGGYTF. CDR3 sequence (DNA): TGTGCCAGCAGCGACTCGATAGGGGGCTACACCTTC.

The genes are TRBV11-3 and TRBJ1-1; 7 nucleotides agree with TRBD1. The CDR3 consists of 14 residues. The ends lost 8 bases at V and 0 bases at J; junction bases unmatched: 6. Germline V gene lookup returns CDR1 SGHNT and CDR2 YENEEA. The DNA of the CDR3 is TGTGCCAGCCGGGACAGTCCGATGAACACTGAAGCTTTCTTT. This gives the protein CASRDSPMNTEAFF.

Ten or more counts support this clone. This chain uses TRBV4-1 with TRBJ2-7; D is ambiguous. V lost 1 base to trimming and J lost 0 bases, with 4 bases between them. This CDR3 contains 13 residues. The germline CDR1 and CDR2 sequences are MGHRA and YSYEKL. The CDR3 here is CASSQGLSYEQYF. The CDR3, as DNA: TGCGCCAGCAGCCAAGGCCTCTCCTACGAGCAGTACTTC.

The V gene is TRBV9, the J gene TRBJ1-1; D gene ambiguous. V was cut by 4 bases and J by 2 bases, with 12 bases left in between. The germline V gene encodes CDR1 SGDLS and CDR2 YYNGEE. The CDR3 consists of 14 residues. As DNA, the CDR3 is TGTGCCAGCAGCCCGGCAGGTCAAAACACTGAAGCTTTCTTT. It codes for CASSPAGQNTEAFF.

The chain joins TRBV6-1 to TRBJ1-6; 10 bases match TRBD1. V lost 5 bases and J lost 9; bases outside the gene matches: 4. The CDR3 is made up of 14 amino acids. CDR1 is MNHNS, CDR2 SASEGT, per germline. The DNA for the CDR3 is TGTGCCAGCAGTTGGGACAGGGGCGGTTCACCCCTCCACTTT. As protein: CASSWDRGGSPLHF.

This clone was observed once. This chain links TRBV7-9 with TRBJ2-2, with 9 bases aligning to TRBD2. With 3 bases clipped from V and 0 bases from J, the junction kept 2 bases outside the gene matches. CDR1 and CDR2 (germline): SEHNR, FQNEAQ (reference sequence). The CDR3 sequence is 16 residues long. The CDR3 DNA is TGTGCCAGCAGCTTGGTAGCGGGAGCGAACACCGGGGAGCTGTTTTTT. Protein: CASSLVAGANTGELFF.

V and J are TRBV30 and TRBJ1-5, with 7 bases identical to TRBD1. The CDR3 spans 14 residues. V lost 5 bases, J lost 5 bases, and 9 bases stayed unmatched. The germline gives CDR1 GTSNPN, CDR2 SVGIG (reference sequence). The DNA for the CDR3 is TGTGCCTGGGCCGACAGGGCAATGTATCAGCCCCAGCATTTT. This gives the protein CAWADRAMYQPQHF.

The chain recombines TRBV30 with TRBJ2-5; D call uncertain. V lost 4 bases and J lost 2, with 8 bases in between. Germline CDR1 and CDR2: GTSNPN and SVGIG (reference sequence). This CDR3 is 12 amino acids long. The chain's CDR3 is CAWNTVQETQYF. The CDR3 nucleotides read TGTGCCTGGAATACGGTACAAGAGACCCAGTACTTC.

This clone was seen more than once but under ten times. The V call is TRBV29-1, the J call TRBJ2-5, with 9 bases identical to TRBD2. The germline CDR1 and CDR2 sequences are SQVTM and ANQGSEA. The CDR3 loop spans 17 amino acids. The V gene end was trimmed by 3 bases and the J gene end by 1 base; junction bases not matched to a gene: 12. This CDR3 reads CSVELQPAGGSQETQYF. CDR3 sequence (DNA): TGCAGCGTTGAGTTGCAGCCAGCGGGGGGATCCCAAGAGACCCAGTACTTC.

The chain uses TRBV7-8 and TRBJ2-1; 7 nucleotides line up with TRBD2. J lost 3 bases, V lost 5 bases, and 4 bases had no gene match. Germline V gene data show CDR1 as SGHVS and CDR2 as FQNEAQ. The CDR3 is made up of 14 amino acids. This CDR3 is CASSHRDYYNEQFF. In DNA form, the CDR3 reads TGTGCCAGCAGCCACCGGGACTACTACAATGAGCAGTTCTTC. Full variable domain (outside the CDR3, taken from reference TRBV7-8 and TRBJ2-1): GAGVSQSPRYKVAKRGQDVALRCDPISGHVSLFWYQQALGQGPEFLTYFQNEAQLDKSGLPSDRFFAERPEGSVSTLKIQRTQQEDSAVYLCASSHRDYYNEQFFGPGTRLTVL.

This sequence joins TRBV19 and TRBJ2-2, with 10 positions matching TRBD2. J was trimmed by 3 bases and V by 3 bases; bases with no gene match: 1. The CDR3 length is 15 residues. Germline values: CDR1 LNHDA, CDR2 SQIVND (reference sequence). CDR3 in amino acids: CASSILAGDTGELFF. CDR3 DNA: TGTGCCAGTAGTATCCTAGCGGGGGACACCGGGGAGCTGTTTTTT.

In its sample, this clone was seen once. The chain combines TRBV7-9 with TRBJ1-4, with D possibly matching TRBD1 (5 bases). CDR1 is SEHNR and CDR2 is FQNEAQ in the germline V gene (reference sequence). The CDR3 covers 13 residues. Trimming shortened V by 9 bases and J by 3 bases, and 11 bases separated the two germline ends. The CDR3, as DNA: TGTGCCAGTGAGGGGTCGGCTAATGAAAAACTGTTTTTT. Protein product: CASEGSANEKLFF.

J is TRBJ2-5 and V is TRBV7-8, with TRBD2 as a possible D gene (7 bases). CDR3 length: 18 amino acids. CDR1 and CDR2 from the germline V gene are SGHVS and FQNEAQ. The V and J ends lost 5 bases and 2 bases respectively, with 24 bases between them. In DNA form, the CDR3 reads TGTGCCAGCAGCGCACTCCAGGGGTCCTTAGCGGGTCAAGAGACCCAGTACTTC. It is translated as CASSALQGSLAGQETQYF.

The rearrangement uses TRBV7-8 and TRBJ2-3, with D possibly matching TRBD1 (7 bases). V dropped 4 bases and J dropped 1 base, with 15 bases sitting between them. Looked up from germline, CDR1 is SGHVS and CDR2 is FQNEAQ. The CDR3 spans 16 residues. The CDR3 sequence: CASSSSGGSGTDTQYF. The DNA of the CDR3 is TGTGCCAGCAGCTCCTCAGGGGGGAGCGGCACAGATACGCAGTATTTT.

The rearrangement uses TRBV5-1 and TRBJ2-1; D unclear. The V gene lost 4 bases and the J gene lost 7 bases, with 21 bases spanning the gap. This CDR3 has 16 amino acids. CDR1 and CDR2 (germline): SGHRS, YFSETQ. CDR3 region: CASSGLTLGSGNEQFF. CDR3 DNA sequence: TGCGCCAGCAGCGGCTTGACATTGGGATCAGGAAATGAGCAGTTCTTC.

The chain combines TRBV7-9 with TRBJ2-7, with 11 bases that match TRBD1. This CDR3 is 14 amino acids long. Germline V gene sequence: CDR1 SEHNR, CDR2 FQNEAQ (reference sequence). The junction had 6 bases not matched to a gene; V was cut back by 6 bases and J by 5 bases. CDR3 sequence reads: CASSGQGAGNEQYF. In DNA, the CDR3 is TGTGCCAGCAGTGGACAGGGGGCTGGGAACGAGCAGTACTTC.

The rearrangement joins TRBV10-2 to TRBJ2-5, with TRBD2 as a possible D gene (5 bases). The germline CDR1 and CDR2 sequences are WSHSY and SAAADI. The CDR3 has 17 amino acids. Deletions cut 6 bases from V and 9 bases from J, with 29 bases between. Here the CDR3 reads CASRPTSNLASWGPQYF. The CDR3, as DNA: TGCGCCAGCAGACCGACATCCAACCTAGCAAGTTGGGGTCCCCAGTACTTC.

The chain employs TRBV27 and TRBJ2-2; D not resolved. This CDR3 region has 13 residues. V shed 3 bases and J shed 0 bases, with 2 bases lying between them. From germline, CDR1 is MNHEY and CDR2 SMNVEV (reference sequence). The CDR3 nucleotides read TGTGCCAGCAGTTTGACGAACACCGGGGAGCTGTTTTTT. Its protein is CASSLTNTGELFF.

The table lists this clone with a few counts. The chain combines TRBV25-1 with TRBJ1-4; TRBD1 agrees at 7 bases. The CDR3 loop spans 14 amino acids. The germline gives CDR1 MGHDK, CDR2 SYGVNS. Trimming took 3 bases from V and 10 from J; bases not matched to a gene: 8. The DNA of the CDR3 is TGTGCCAGCAGTGAGGGGCAGGGGGTGATAAAACTGTTTTTT. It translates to CASSEGQGVIKLFF.

The CDR3 DNA sequence: TGTGCCAGCAGCGCGGAGGACCCGGGGGTTGGAAACACCATATATTTT. Its protein product is CASSAEDPGVGNTIYF. This rearrangement joins TRBV9 to TRBJ1-3, with D perhaps matching TRBD1 (5 bases). This CDR3 has 16 amino acids. Trimming left V 3 bases short and J 3 bases short, with 16 bases between. Germline CDR1 SGDLS, CDR2 YYNGEE.

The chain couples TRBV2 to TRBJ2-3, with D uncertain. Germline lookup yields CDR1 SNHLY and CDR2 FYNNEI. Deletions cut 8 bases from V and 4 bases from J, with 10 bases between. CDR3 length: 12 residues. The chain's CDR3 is CASSYYADTQYF. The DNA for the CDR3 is TGTGCCAGCTCATACTATGCAGATACGCAGTATTTT.

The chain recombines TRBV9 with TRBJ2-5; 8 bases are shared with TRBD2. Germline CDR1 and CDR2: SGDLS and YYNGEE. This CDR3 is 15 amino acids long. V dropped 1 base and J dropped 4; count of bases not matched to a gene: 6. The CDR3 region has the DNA TGTGCCAGCAGCGTATGGGACGGGGGGGCAGAGACCCAGTACTTC. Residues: CASSVWDGGAETQYF.

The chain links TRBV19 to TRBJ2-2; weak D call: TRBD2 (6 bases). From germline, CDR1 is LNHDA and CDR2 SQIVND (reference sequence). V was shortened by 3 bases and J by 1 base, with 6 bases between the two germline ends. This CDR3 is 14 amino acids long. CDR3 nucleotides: TGTGCCAGTAGTATCGGGAGGAACACCGGGGAGCTGTTTTTT. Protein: CASSIGRNTGELFF.

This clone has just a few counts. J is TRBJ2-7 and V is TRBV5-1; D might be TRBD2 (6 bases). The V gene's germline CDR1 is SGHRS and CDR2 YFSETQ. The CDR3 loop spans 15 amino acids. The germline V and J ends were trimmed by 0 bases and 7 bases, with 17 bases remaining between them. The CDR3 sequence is CASSLGTGVIGEQYF. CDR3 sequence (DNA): TGCGCCAGCAGCTTGGGGACGGGGGTGATTGGAGAGCAGTACTTC.